This T cell receptor (beta chain) was identified in a study of T cells after yellow fever vaccination. Study overall: Preparing low-cell-number fractions relied on SMART-Seq v4 Ultra Low Input. Study-wide results and limits: Clonotypes found in both CD4 and CD8 compartments made up a small share. Clones from primary vaccination mostly reappeared after the booster (approximately 95% CD4, over 85% CD8).

By 5'RACE template switching, TCR cDNA was produced, with a universal primer site and UMIs added in the process. Using its own MiXCR run on the 5' RACE reads, TCRdb lists one record per CDR3 protein. Among some 320,000 distinct CDR3 sequences listed, roughly 10% were seen once. A few counts support this clonotype. What it recognizes is unknown. Losses at the gene ends were 0 bases for V and 4 bases for J; bases not matched to a gene: 10. There are 18 residues in the CDR3. Germline CDR1 is MNHEY and CDR2 is SMNVEV (reference sequence). The receptor's source is a man aged 18 to 35 who received the YFV17D yellow fever vaccine. Sequences were derived from CD4+ T cells sorted from PBMCs, sampled 45 days after the yellow fever booster vaccination. The rearrangement links TRBV27 to TRBJ2-1; TRBD2 agrees at 9 bases. Here the CDR3 DNA reads TGTGCCAGCAGTTTATCGTGGCGGGGGGGCCGGGGGTACAATGAGCAGTTCTTC. Translating gives CASSLSWRGGRGYNEQFF.